The rows below give T cell receptor beta chains drawn from one sample of a study of blood T cell repertoires in COVID-19. Profiled with immunoSEQ multiplex PCR; TCRdb holds only in-frame clones, not every one. The sample lists about 210,000 clones, around four fifths occurring once. Sample: peripheral blood. These receptors were obtained from a woman in her thirties or forties with active or convalescent COVID-19. CDR3s include the opening cysteine and the closing phenylalanine or tryptophan. D genes are given only for firm matches. Size is omitted from some rows. Given values are once, few, many or a class for expanded clones.

size	D	V	J	CDR3	DNA
.	.	TRBV6-1	TRBJ1-4	CASSEAGIPNEKLFF	TGTGCCAGCAGTGAAGCCGGTATTCCTAATGAAAAACTGTTTTTT
.	TRBD1	TRBV6-1	TRBJ2-7	CASIHGAGGRYEQYF	TGTGCCAGCATACACGGGGCAGGGGGCCGGTACGAGCAGTACTTC
.	.	TRBV28	TRBJ1-2	CASWTDQNYGYTF	TGTGCCAGCTGGACAGACCAAAACTATGGCTACACCTTC
.	TRBD1	TRBV27	TRBJ1-2	CASSSGTGGVYGYTF	TGTGCCAGCAGTTCAGGGACAGGGGGCGTTTATGGCTACACCTTC
.	.	TRBV10-1	TRBJ2-1	CASSESIGSSYNEQFF	TGCGCCAGCAGTGAGTCGATCGGTAGCTCCTACAATGAGCAGTTCTTC
.	.	TRBV7-6	TRBJ1-4	CASSLALSGSNEKLFF	TGTGCCAGCAGCTTAGCGCTTTCAGGGTCTAATGAAAAACTGTTTTTT
.	.	TRBV27	TRBJ1-5	CASSLAGAFSQPQHF	TGTGCCAGCAGTTTAGCGGGGGCATTTAGTCAGCCCCAGCATTTT
.	.	TRBV4-2	TRBJ2-7	CASSQMQGVTNYEQYF	TGTGCCAGCAGTCAAATGCAGGGTGTAACAAACTACGAGCAGTACTTC
.	.	TRBV7-2	TRBJ1-4	CASSNQGRGNEKLFF	TGTGCCAGCAGCAACCAAGGCAGGGGAAATGAAAAACTGTTTTTT
.	TRBD2	TRBV3-1/TRBV3-2	TRBJ2-7	CASSPPSGSGSYEQYF	TGTGCCAGCAGCCCACCTAGCGGGAGTGGATCCTACGAGCAGTACTTC
.	.	TRBV10-2	TRBJ1-1	CASSDRDTEAFF	TGCGCCAGCAGTGACAGGGACACTGAAGCTTTCTTT
.	.	TRBV19	TRBJ1-1	CASSIKAGADTEAFF	TGTGCCAGTAGTATTAAAGCGGGGGCGGACACTGAAGCTTTCTTT
.	TRBD1	TRBV5-8	TRBJ2-1	CASFRTGGHNEQFF	TGTGCCAGCTTCCGGACAGGGGGCCACAATGAGCAGTTCTTC
once	TRBD1	TRBV2	TRBJ1-1	CAIQGDTNTEAFF	TGTGCCATACAGGGGGACACGAACACTGAAGCTTTCTTT
.	.	TRBV6-5	TRBJ1-6	CASTTRAGKNSPLHF	TGTGCCAGCACTACCAGGGCAGGGAAAAATTCACCCCTCCACTTT
.	.	TRBV9	TRBJ2-3	CASSWAGGTDTQYF	TGTGCCAGCAGCTGGGCCGGGGGCACAGATACGCAGTATTTT
once	.	TRBV29-1	TRBJ1-2	CSVEFSGYTF	TGCAGCGTTGAGTTTTCGGGCTACACCTTC
.	.	TRBV5-5	TRBJ1-5	CASSSFGQLGASNQPQHF	TGTGCCAGCAGCAGCTTTGGACAGCTTGGGGCTAGCAATCAGCCCCAGCATTTT
few	TRBD1	TRBV7-2	TRBJ2-1	CASSLGDRALYNEQFF	TGTGCCAGCAGCCTAGGGGACAGGGCCCTCTACAATGAGCAGTTCTTC
few	TRBD1	TRBV5-6	TRBJ2-7	CASRHRDSYEQYF	TGTGCCAGCAGACACCGGGACAGCTACGAGCAGTACTTC
.	.	TRBV7-9	TRBJ2-5	CASSPNRYQETQYF	TGTGCCAGCAGCCCAAACCGGTACCAAGAGACCCAGTACTTC
.	TRBD1	TRBV5-1	TRBJ1-5	CASSTGTGMYNQPQHF	TGCGCCAGCAGCACCGGGACAGGGATGTACAATCAGCCCCAGCATTTT
.	TRBD2	TRBV29-1	TRBJ2-7	CSVEVAPVAGVSYEQYF	TGCAGCGTTGAAGTGGCCCCGGTAGCGGGAGTATCGTACGAGCAGTACTTC
once	.	TRBV7-2	TRBJ2-5	CASSTRGNQETQYF	TGTGCCAGCAGCACACGGGGAAACCAAGAGACCCAGTACTTC
.	.	TRBV5-4	TRBJ2-3	CASSLAEGWGTQYF	TGTGCCAGCAGCTTGGCGGAGGGGTGGGGTACGCAGTATTTT
.	.	TRBV7-9	TRBJ1-2	CASTQPGEYGYTF	TGTGCCAGCACCCAACCAGGGGAGTATGGCTACACCTTC
.	.	TRBV3-1/TRBV3-2	TRBJ2-1	CASSQAPSRNEQFF	TGTGCCAGCAGCCAAGCTCCTAGCCGCAATGAGCAGTTCTTC
.	.	TRBV7-2	TRBJ1-2	CASSLRGGYTF	TGTGCCAGCAGTTTGCGGGGGGGCTACACCTTC
once	TRBD1	TRBV6-1	TRBJ1-2	CASSATNRGRIYGYTF	TGTGCCAGCAGTGCTACAAACAGGGGGCGCATCTATGGCTACACCTTC
.	TRBD2	TRBV6-4	TRBJ2-1	CASSEASGRANEQFF	TGTGCCAGCAGTGAAGCTAGCGGGAGGGCCAATGAGCAGTTCTTC
.	.	TRBV7-2	TRBJ2-6	CASSPGRGSGANVLTF	TGTGCCAGCAGCCCCGGACGGGGATCTGGGGCCAACGTCCTGACTTTC
.	TRBD2	TRBV9	TRBJ2-1	CASSETSGGANEQFF	TGTGCCAGCAGCGAGACTAGCGGGGGGGCTAATGAGCAGTTCTTC
.	.	TRBV5-5	TRBJ2-6	CASSFRGSGANVLTF	TGTGCCAGCAGCTTTCGGGGATCCGGGGCCAACGTCCTGACTTTC
.	.	TRBV2	TRBJ1-3	CASSVAQNTIYF	TGTGCCAGCAGTGTGGCCCAAAACACCATATATTTT
.	.	TRBV6-1	TRBJ1-6	CASSEDDTFYNSPLHF	TGTGCCAGCAGTGAGGATGACACCTTTTATAATTCACCCCTCCACTTT
.	TRBD2	TRBV7-2	TRBJ2-5	CASSLHLAGQETQYF	TGTGCCAGCAGCTTACACCTAGCGGGACAAGAGACCCAGTACTTC
few	TRBD1	TRBV5-6	TRBJ2-7	CASSAFTGTDSYEQYF	TGTGCCAGCAGCGCATTCACCGGGACAGATTCCTACGAGCAGTACTTC
.	.	TRBV30	TRBJ2-2	CAWSVRGREAGELFF	TGTGCCTGGAGTGTACGCGGCAGGGAGGCCGGGGAGCTGTTTTTT
.	TRBD2	TRBV11-2	TRBJ2-7	CASSLGSGSSYEQYF	TGTGCCAGCAGCTTAGGTAGCGGGAGCTCCTACGAGCAGTACTTC
.	.	TRBV7-3	TRBJ2-7	CASSLYGRPYEQYF	TGTGCCAGCAGCTTATACGGCAGGCCCTACGAGCAGTACTTC
.	.	TRBV18	TRBJ2-7	CASSPDIPYEQYF	TGTGCCAGCTCACCGGACATCCCGTACGAGCAGTACTTC
.	.	TRBV6-4	TRBJ1-5	CASSDEVEYNQPQHF	TGTGCCAGCAGTGACGAGGTGGAGTACAATCAGCCCCAGCATTTT
.	TRBD2	TRBV4-2	TRBJ2-7	CASSQRTSGFDEQYF	TGTGCCAGCAGCCAAAGGACTAGCGGGTTCGACGAGCAGTACTTC
.	.	TRBV4-2	TRBJ2-3	CASSQVTDRNTQYF	TGTGCCAGCAGCCAAGTCACAGACCGAAATACGCAGTATTTT
.	TRBD1	TRBV14	TRBJ1-1	CASSQGAGGAGEAFF	TGTGCCAGCAGCCAAGGCGCAGGGGGCGCCGGTGAAGCTTTCTTT
.	.	TRBV19	TRBJ2-1	CASSITGVDEQFF	TGTGCCAGTAGTATCACGGGGGTAGATGAGCAGTTCTTC
once	TRBD2	TRBV18	TRBJ2-3	CASSPNSGASTDTQYF	TGTGCCAGCTCACCTAATAGCGGGGCCTCCACAGATACGCAGTATTTT
.	TRBD1	TRBV18	TRBJ2-7	CASGQGPSYEQYF	TGTGCCAGTGGACAGGGGCCGTCCTACGAGCAGTACTTC